The present entry profiles one T cell receptor beta chain with its context. Its target is not known. This record comes from a study of beta chain features in type 1 diabetes. The study's findings and limits: The study notes PCR might favor shorter templates equally in patients and controls. Insertion counts at VDJ junctions were lower in type 1 diabetes patients, who also showed more deletions there. Among all four CD4+ subsets, Type 1 diabetes patients had TCRB CDR3s that were moderately but significantly shorter.

The study reverse transcribed the entire isolated RNA, so it sequenced expressed TCRB transcripts. Clones were read by immunoSEQ multiplex PCR, and TCRdb kept only the in-frame ones, dropping some. The sample yields about 190,000 clones, 7.8% seen once. Germline lookup yields CDR1 SGHRS and CDR2 YFSETQ. Trimming removed 1 base at V and 4 bases at J, with 14 bases between. CDR3 size: 15 residues. Source material: central memory CD4+ T cells from blood. This chain joins TRBV5-1 and TRBJ1-2; D perhaps matches TRBD1 (6 bases). The receptor's source is a woman in her thirties or forties with type 1 diabetes. CDR3 DNA sequence: TGCGCCAGCAGCTTGATCCTTGGGGGCACCTATGGCTACACCTTC. Residues: CASSLILGGTYGYTF. Complete variable domain (other parts from reference TRBV5-1 and TRBJ1-2): KAGVTQTPRYLIKTRGQQVTLSCSPISGHRSVSWYQQTPGQGLQFLFEYFSETQRNKGNFPGRFSGRQFSNSRSEMNVSTLELGDSALYLCASSLILGGTYGYTFGSGTRLTVV.